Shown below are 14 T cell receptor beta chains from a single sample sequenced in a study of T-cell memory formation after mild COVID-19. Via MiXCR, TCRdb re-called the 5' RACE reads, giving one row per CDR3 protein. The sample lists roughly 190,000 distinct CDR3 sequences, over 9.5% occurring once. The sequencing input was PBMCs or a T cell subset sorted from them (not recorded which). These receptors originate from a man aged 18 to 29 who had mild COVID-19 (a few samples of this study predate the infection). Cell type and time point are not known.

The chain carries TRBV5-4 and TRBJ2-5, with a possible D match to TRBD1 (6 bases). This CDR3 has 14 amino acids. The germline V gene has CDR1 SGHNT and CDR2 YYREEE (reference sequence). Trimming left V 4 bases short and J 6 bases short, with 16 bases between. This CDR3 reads CASSPGTPRKTQYF. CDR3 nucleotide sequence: TGTGCCAGCAGCCCCGGGACACCTCGAAAGACCCAGTACTTC.

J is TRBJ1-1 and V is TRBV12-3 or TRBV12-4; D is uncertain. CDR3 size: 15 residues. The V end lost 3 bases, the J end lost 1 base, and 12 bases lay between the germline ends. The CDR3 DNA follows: TGTGCCAGCAGTTTGGCTGTGGAGGAGAACACTGAAGCTTTCTTT. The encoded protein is CASSLAVEENTEAFF.

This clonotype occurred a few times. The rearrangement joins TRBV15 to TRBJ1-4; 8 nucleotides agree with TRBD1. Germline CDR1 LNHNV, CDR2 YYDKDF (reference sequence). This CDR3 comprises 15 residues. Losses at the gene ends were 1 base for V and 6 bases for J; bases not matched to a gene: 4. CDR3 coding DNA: TGTGCCACCAGCAGAGGCCAGACAGGGGATGAAAAACTGTTTTTT. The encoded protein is CATSRGQTGDEKLFF.

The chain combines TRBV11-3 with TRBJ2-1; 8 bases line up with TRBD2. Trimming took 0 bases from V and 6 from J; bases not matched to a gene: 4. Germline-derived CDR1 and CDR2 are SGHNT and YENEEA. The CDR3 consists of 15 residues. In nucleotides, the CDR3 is TGTGCCAGCAGCTTAGAGCGGGGGGCTATCAATGAGCAGTTCTTC. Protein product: CASSLERGAINEQFF.

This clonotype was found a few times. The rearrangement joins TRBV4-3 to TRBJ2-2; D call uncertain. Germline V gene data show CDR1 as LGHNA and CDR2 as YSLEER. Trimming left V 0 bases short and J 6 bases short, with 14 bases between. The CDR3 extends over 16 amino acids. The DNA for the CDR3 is TGCGCCAGCAGCCAAGACTTACAGCTTAGGGCCGGGGAGCTGTTTTTT. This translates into CASSQDLQLRAGELFF.

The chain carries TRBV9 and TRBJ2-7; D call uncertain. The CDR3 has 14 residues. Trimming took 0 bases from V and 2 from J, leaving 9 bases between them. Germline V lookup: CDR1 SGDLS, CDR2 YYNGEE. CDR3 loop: CASSVAGRPYEQYF. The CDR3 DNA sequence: TGTGCCAGCAGCGTAGCCGGGCGGCCCTACGAGCAGTACTTC. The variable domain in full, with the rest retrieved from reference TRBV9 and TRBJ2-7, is DSGVTQTPKHLITATGQRVTLRCSPRSGDLSVYWYQQSLDQGLQFLIQYYNGEERAKGNILERFSAQQFPDLHSELNLSSLELGDSALYFCASSVAGRPYEQYFGPGTRLTVT.

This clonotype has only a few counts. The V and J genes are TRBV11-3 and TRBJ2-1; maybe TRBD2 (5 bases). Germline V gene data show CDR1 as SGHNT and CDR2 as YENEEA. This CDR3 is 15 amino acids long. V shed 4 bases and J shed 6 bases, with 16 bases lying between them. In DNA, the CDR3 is TGTGCCAGCAGCTCCCACGCTGGCGGGTTCAATGAGCAGTTCTTC. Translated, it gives CASSSHAGGFNEQFF.

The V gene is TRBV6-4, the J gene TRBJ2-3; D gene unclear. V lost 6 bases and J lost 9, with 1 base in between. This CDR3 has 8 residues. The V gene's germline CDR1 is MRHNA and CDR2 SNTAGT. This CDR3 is CASRTQYF. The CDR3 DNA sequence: TGTGCCAGCAGGACGCAGTATTTT.

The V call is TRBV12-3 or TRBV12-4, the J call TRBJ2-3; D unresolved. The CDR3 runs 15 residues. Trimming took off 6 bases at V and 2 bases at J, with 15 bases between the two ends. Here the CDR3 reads CASSYGRQHTDTQYF. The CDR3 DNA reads TGTGCCAGCAGCTACGGAAGGCAACACACAGATACGCAGTATTTT.

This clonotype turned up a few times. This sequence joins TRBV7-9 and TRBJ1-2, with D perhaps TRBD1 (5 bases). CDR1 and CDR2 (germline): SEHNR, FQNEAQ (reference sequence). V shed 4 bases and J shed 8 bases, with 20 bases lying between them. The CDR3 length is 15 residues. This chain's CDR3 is CASSSRDSRSGGYTF. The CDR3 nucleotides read TGTGCCAGCAGCTCCCGGGACTCACGATCGGGAGGCTACACCTTC.

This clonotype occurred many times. CDR3 nucleotide sequence: TGCAGTGCTAGACTAGCGGGGGGGTACAATGAGCAGTTCTTC. It specifies CSARLAGGYNEQFF. The chain links TRBV20-1 to TRBJ2-1; the match to TRBD2 covers 12 bases. The J segment lost 4 bases and the V segment lost 2 bases, leaving 0 bases of the junction unmatched. The germline V gene encodes CDR1 DFQATT and CDR2 SNEGSKA (reference sequence). The CDR3 spans 14 residues.

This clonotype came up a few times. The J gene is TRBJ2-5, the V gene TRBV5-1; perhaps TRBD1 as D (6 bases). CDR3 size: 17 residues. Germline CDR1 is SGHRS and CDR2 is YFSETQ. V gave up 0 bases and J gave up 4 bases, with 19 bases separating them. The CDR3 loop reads CASSLAPAIGGAETQYF. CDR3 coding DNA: TGCGCCAGCAGCTTGGCCCCCGCGATAGGGGGAGCAGAGACCCAGTACTTC.

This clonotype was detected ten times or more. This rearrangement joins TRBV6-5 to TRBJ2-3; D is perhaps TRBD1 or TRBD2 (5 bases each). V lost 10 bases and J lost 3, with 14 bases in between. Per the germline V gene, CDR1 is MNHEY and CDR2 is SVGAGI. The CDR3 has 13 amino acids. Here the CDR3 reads CATQRDATDTQYF. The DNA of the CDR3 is TGTGCCACCCAAAGGGACGCGACAGATACGCAGTATTTT.

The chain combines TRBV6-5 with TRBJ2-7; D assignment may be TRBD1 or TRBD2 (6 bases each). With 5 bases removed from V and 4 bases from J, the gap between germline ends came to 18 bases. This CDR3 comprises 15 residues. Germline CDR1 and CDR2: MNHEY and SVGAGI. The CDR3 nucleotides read TGTGCCAGCAGTGAGGGAGGAACAGGGCGATACGAGCAGTACTTC. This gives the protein CASSEGGTGRYEQYF.